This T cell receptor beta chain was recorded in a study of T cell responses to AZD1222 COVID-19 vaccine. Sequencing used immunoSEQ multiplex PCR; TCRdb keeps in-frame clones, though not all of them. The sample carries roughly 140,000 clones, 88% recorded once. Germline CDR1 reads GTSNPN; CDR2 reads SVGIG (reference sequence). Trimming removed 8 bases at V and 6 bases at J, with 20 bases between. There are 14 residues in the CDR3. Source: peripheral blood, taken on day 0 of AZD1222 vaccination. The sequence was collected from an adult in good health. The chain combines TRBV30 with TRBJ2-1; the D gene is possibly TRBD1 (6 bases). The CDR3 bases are TGTGCCAGTAACAGGGACACCAACAGCAATGAGCAGTTCTTC. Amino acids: CASNRDTNSNEQFF. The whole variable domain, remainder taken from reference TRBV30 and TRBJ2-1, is SQTIHQWPATLVQPVGSPLSLECTVEGTSNPNLYWYRQAAGRGLQLLFYSVGIGQISSEVPQNLSASRPQDRQFILSSKKLLLSDSGFYLCASNRDTNSNEQFFGPGTRLTVL.